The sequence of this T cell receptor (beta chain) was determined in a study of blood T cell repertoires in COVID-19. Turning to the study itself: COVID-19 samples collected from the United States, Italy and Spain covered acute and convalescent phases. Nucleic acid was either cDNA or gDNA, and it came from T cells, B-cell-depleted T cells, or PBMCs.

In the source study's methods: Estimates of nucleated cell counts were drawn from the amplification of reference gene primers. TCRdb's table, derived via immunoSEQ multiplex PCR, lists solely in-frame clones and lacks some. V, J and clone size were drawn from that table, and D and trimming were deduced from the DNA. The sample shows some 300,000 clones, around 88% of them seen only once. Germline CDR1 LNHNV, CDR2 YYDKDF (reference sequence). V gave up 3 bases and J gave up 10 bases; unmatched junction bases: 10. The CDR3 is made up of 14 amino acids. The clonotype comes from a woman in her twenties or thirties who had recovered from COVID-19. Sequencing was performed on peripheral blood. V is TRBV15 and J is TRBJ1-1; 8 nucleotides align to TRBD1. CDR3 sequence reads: CATSSRQGPDLAFF. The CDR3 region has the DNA TGTGCCACCAGCAGCCGACAGGGGCCGGACCTAGCTTTCTTT.